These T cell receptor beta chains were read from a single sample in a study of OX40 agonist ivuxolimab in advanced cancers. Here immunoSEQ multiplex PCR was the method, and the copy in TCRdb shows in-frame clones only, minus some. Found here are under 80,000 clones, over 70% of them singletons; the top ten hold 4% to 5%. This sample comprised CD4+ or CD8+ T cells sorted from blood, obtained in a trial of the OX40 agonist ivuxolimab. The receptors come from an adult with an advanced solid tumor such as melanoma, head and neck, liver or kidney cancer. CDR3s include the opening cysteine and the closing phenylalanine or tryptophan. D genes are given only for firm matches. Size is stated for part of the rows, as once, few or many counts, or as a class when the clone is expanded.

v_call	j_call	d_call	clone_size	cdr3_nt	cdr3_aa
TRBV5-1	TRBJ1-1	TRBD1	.	TGCGCCAGCAGCGGGGGACAGGGGGCCGGCGGGACTGAAGCTTTCTTT	CASSGGQGAGGTEAFF
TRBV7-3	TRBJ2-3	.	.	TGTGCCAGCAGCCCTCATCAGGCGGCGGGGACTAGCACAGATACGCAGTATTTT	CASSPHQAAGTSTDTQYF
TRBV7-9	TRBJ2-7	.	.	TGTGCCAGCAGCTTAGAGGTTTACGAGCAGTACTTC	CASSLEVYEQYF
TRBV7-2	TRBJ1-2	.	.	TGTGCCAGCAGCTCGGATATTAGCGGCTACACCTTC	CASSSDISGYTF
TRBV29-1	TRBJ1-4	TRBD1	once	TGCAGCGCAGGACAGGGGGTTCTTGAAAAACTGTTTTTT	CSAGQGVLEKLFF
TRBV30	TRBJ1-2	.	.	TGTGCCTGGAGTTATCCTTATGGCTACACCTTC	CAWSYPYGYTF
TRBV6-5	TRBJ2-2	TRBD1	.	TGTGCCAGCAGGTTGGACAGGGGAGCCGGGGAGCTGTTTTTT	CASRLDRGAGELFF
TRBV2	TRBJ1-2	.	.	TGTGCCAGCAGTGACATAGTGGAAAGGACCGGCTACACCTTC	CASSDIVERTGYTF
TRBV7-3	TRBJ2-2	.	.	TGTGCCAGCAGCCCCTTGGCCGGGGAGCTGTTTTTT	CASSPLAGELFF
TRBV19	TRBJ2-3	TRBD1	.	TGTGCCAGTCGGATTGAGGGGGCCGGCACAGATACGCAGTATTTT	CASRIEGAGTDTQYF
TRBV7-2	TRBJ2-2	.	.	TGTGCCAGCAGCTTAAACCCAGTCGGGGAGCTGTTTTTT	CASSLNPVGELFF
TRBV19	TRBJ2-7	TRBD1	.	TGTGCCAGTAGTGCGGGACAGGGTGGTGTCGAGCAGTACTTC	CASSAGQGGVEQYF
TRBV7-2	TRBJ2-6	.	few	TGTGCCAGCAGCTTAGCGCCCGGCGGAGCCAACGTCCTGACTTTC	CASSLAPGGANVLTF
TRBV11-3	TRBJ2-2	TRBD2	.	TGTGCCAGCAGCTTAGAGCTTTGGCTAGCGGGAGGAACCGGGGAGCTGTTTTTT	CASSLELWLAGGTGELFF
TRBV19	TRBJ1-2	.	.	TGTGCCAGTAGTCCCAGGACGGAAACTTTTGGCTACACCTTC	CASSPRTETFGYTF
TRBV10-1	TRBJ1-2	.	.	TGCGCCAGCAGTGAGTCCACTGAGAACTATGGCTACACCTTC	CASSESTENYGYTF
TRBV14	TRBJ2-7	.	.	TGTGCCAGCAGCCAACAAAGGCGGGAGCAGTACTTC	CASSQQRREQYF
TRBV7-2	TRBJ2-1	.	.	TGTGCCAGCAGCTTACTCCGTTCGCAGTTCTTC	CASSLLRSQFF
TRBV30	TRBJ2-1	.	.	TGTGCCCTCAGGGCCACCTACAATGAGCAGTTCTTC	CALRATYNEQFF
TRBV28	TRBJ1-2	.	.	TGTGCCAGCAGCCAATTACGGGGGTCCTATGGCTACACCTTC	CASSQLRGSYGYTF
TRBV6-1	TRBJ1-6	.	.	TGTGCCAGCACCCCCTCCTCATATAATTCACCCCTCCACTTT	CASTPSSYNSPLHF
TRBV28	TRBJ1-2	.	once	TGTGCCAGCAGTCCGGACAGCCGATTGTATGGCTACACCTTC	CASSPDSRLYGYTF
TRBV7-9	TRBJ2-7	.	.	TGTGCCAGCAGCTCCCCTACCTACGAGCAGTACTTC	CASSSPTYEQYF
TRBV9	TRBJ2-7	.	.	TGTGCCAGCAGCGTAGATCCGGGAGCTTCCTACGAGCAGTACTTC	CASSVDPGASYEQYF
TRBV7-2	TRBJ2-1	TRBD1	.	TGTGCCAGCAGGCCCCCCGGACAGGAAATCGATGAGCAGTTCTTC	CASRPPGQEIDEQFF
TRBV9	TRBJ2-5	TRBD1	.	TGTGCCAGCAGCCCAGGACAGGGGGCGCGGGGGACCCAGTACTTC	CASSPGQGARGTQYF
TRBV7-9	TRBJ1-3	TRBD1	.	TGTGCCAGCAGCTTAACCGGACAGGGAGGGGACACCATATATTTT	CASSLTGQGGDTIYF
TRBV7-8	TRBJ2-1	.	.	TGTGCCAGCAGCTTAGCCCATGAGCAGTTCTTC	CASSLAHEQFF